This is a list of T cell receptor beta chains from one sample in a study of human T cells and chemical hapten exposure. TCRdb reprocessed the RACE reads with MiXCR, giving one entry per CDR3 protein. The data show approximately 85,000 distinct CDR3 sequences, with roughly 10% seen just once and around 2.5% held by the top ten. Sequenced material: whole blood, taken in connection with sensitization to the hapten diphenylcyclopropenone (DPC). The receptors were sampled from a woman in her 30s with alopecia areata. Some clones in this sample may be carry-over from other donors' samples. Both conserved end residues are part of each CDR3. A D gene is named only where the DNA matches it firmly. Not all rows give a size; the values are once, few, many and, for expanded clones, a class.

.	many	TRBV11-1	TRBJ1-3	TGTGCCAGCAGCTTTTCCCGAGGGAGCACCATATATTTT	CASSFSRGSTIYF
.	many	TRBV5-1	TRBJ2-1	TGCGCCAGCAGCTTGGACGGGGGACCCCCCAATGAGCAGTTCTTC	CASSLDGGPPNEQFF
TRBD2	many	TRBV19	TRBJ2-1	TGTGCCAGTAGTATAGATCGTGACTGGGGGGGTAATGAGCAGTTCTTC	CASSIDRDWGGNEQFF
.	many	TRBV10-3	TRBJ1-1	TGTGCCATCAGGGAGGACCGGGCGCCGAACACTGAAGCTTTCTTT	CAIREDRAPNTEAFF
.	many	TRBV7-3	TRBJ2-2	TGTGCCAGCAGCTTAACAGCTACAACCGGGGAGCTGTTTTTT	CASSLTATTGELFF
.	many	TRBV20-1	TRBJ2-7	TGCAGTGCTTTTGGGTCTACAACTCCCTACGAGCAGTACTTC	CSAFGSTTPYEQYF
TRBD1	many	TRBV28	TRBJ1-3	TGTGCCAGCAGTCCGCAGACAGGGGACCTCTCTGGAAACACCATATATTTT	CASSPQTGDLSGNTIYF
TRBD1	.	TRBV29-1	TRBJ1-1	TGCAGCGTGGGACAGGGAGGGTTCACTGAAGCTTTCTTT	CSVGQGGFTEAFF
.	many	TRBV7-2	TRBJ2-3	TGTGCCAGCAGCCGACGAGGGGGGGGCCATATAGATACGCAGTATTTT	CASSRRGGGHIDTQYF
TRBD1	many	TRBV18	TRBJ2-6	TGTGCCAGCTCACGCGGGACAGGGGGCTCTGGGGCCAACGTCCTGACTTTC	CASSRGTGGSGANVLTF
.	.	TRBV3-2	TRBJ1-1	TGTGCCAGCAGCGTCGGGACAGACCTTGAAGCTTTCTTT	CASSVGTDLEAFF
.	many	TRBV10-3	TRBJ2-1	TGTGCCATCAGCGAGCAGGGTGTCGATGAGCAGTTCTTC	CAISEQGVDEQFF
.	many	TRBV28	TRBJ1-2	TGTGCCAGCAGTTCACCGACTCGGACTCTGAACTATGGCTACACCTTC	CASSSPTRTLNYGYTF
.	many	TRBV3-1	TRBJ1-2	TGTGCCAGCAGCCAAGGCGCAGAAAACTATGGCTACACCTTC	CASSQGAENYGYTF
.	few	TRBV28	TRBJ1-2	TGTGCCAGCAGTCCCACACCCCAGCGGGGCTACACCTTC	CASSPTPQRGYTF
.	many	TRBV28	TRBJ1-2	TGTGCCAGCAGTCCGTCCGGATACGGTAGTGGCTACACCTTC	CASSPSGYGSGYTF
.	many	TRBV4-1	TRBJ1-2	TGCGCCAGCAGCCCCGTCTTGGACTATGGCTACACCTTC	CASSPVLDYGYTF
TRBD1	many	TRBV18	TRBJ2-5	TGTGCCAGCACGTGGGGACAGGGGACTCAAGAGACCCAGTACTTC	CASTWGQGTQETQYF
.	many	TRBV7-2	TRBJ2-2	TGTGCCAGCAGCTTAGTGAAGAACACCGGGGAGCTGTTTTTT	CASSLVKNTGELFF
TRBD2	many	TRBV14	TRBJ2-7	TGTGCCAGCAGCCAAGTTACTAGCGGGGATTTGGGTCCTCCCGAGCAGTACTTC	CASSQVTSGDLGPPEQYF
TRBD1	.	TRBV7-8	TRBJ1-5	TGTGCCAGCAGCCCCCGGACAGGGACTTATAGCAATCAGCCCCAGCATTTT	CASSPRTGTYSNQPQHF
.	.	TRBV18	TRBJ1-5	TGTGCCAGCTCACCACGGGACGGAAGTCAGCCCCAGCATTTT	CASSPRDGSQPQHF
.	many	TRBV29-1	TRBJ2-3	TGCAGCGTTGACCCCAGGGGCACAGATACGCAGTATTTT	CSVDPRGTDTQYF
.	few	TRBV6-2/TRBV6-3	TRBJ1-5	TGTGCCAGCAGGAAGGGGACGGACCGGCCCCAGCATTTT	CASRKGTDRPQHF
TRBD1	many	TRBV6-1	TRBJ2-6	TGTGCCAGCAGTAGGGACAGGGGAGTCTCTGGGGCCAACGTCCTGACTTTC	CASSRDRGVSGANVLTF